This entry lists 8 T cell receptor beta chains sequenced from one sample in a study of cytomegalovirus exposure and HLA in healthy donors (dated by TCRdb to 2015 to 2018). The library was made by the immunoSEQ multiplex PCR assay. For the multiplex PCR, a mixture combining 60 forward primers for TCR Vbeta segments and 13 reverse primers for TCR Jbeta segments was used. TCRdb mirrors the immuneACCESS table, restricted to in-frame sequences. Some clones are absent from its copies; in checked studies, under half trace to an unresolved V gene, and the reason for the others is unknown. The table for this sample lists about 180,000 clones; about 80% of them were counted only once. The top ten clones comprise about 3.8% of the sample. Specimen: PBMCs. All receptors derive from an older woman in good health and CMV-seropositive.

The chain has TRBV10-3 and TRBJ2-2; D might be TRBD2 (5 bases). Trimming took off 6 bases at V and 6 bases at J, with 14 bases between the two ends. Germline CDR1 and CDR2: ENHRY and SYGVKD. The CDR3 consists of 14 residues. Here the CDR3 DNA reads TGTGCCATCAGCATGGAGCGGCAAGCCGGGGAGCTGTTTTTT. It is translated as CAISMERQAGELFF.

This chain uses TRBV5-1 with TRBJ1-4; D might be TRBD1 (6 bases). Deletions cut 3 bases from V and 0 bases from J, with 9 bases between. Germline lookup yields CDR1 SGHRS and CDR2 YFSETQ. This CDR3 is built from 15 residues. The CDR3 loop reads CASSWTATTNEKLFF. In nucleotides, the CDR3 is TGCGCCAGCAGCTGGACAGCTACAACTAATGAAAAACTGTTTTTT.

The chain recombines TRBV5-1 with TRBJ1-2, with unresolved D. V gave up 0 bases and J gave up 0 bases, with 9 bases separating them. This CDR3 has 15 residues. The V gene's germline CDR1 is SGHRS and CDR2 YFSETQ. CDR3 region: CASSLAGESNYGYTF. The DNA of the CDR3 is TGCGCCAGCAGCTTGGCTGGGGAGTCTAACTATGGCTACACCTTC.

This rearrangement joins TRBV5-1 to TRBJ1-3; 7 bases line up with TRBD1. Trimming at V came to 5 bases and at J to 1 base, leaving 3 bases not matched to a gene. The V gene's germline CDR1 is SGHRS and CDR2 YFSETQ. This CDR3 is 14 amino acids long. The CDR3 loop reads CASRKTGSGNTIYF. CDR3 in DNA: TGCGCCAGCAGAAAGACAGGGTCTGGAAACACCATATATTTT.

This clone was counted only a few times. Distinct nucleotide sequences in the sample also encode this CDR3. The rearrangement uses TRBV11-3 and TRBJ2-5; D possibly corresponds to TRBD2 (5 bases). Germline assignment: CDR1 SGHNT and CDR2 YENEEA. V lost 3 bases, J lost 4 bases, and 6 bases lay in between. This CDR3 has 12 amino acids. CDR3 bases: TGTGCCAGCAGCTTGAGCGGAGAGACCCAGTACTTC. It encodes CASSLSGETQYF.

This chain joins TRBV28 and TRBJ1-2, with TRBD1 matching 8 bases. CDR1 and CDR2 from the germline V gene are MDHEN and SYDVKM. V shed 5 bases and J 7 bases; nucleotides not matched to a gene: 12. The CDR3 has 15 residues. The CDR3 bases are TGTGCCAGCAGTAGAACCTCGGACAGGGAACTTGGCTACACCTTC. The encoded protein is CASSRTSDRELGYTF.

The V and J genes are TRBV5-4 and TRBJ2-3, with 7 positions matching TRBD2. The CDR3 is made up of 16 amino acids. V lost 5 bases to trimming and J lost 3 bases; unmatched junction nucleotides: 12. Germline lookup yields CDR1 SGHNT and CDR2 YYREEE (reference sequence). CDR3 loop: CASSSSGRIITDTQYF. The CDR3 nucleotides are TGTGCCAGCAGTTCATCCGGGAGGATCATAACAGATACGCAGTATTTT.

A single count supports this clone. The chain recombines TRBV6-5 with TRBJ2-5; 8 bases fit TRBD1. J gave up 5 bases and V 0 bases, and 8 bases lay outside the gene matches. Germline CDR1 reads MNHEY; CDR2 reads SVGAGI. The CDR3 runs 16 residues. The CDR3 region is CASSYSDRGSWETQYF. DNA of the CDR3: TGTGCCAGCAGTTACTCCGACAGGGGTTCATGGGAGACCCAGTACTTC.